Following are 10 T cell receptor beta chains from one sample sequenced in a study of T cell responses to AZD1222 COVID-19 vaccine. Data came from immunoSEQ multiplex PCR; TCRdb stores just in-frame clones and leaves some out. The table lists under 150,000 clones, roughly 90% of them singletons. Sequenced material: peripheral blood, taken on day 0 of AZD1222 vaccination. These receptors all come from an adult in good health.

CDR3 in amino acids: CASSHSDRDVSEAFF. The CDR3 DNA is TGCGCCAGCAGCCATTCCGACAGGGATGTCTCTGAAGCTTTCTTT. The genes are TRBV4-3 and TRBJ1-1; 7 bases are a match to TRBD1. The J segment lost 6 bases and the V segment lost 3 bases, leaving 10 bases of the junction unmatched. The CDR3 length is 15 residues. Germline assignment: CDR1 LGHNA and CDR2 YSLEER.

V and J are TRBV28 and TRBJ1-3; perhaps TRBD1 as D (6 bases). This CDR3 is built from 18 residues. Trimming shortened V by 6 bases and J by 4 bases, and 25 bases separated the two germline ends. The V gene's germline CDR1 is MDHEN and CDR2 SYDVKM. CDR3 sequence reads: CASRIHRGQGSGGNTIYF. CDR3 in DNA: TGTGCCAGCAGAATACACCGGGGCCAGGGGTCGGGAGGAAACACCATATATTTT.

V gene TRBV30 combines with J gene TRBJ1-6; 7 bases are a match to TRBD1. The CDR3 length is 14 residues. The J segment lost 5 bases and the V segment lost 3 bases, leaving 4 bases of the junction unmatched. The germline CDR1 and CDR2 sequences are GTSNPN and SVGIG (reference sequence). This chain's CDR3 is CAWRRDSNNSPLHF. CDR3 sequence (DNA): TGTGCCTGGAGACGGGACAGTAATAATTCACCCCTCCACTTT.

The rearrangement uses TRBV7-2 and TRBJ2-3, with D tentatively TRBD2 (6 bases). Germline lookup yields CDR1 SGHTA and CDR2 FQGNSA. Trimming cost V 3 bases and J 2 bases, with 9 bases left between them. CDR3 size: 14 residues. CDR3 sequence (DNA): TGTGCCAGCAGCTTCGGGGGACTCACAGATACGCAGTATTTT. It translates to CASSFGGLTDTQYF.

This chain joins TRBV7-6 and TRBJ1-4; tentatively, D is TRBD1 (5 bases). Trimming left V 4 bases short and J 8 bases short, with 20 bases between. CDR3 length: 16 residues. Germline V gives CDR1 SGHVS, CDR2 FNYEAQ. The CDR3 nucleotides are TGTGCCAGCAGCTCCCCGCATGGTGGGGGATGGGAAAAACTGTTTTTT. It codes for CASSSPHGGGWEKLFF.

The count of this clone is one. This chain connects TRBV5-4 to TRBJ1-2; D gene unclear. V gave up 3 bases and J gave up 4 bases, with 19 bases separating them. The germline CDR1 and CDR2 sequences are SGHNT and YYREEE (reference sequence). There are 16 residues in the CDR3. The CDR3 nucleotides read TGTGCCAGCAGCTCCTCGGGAGGGTACTTAATCTATGGCTACACCTTC. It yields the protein CASSSSGGYLIYGYTF.

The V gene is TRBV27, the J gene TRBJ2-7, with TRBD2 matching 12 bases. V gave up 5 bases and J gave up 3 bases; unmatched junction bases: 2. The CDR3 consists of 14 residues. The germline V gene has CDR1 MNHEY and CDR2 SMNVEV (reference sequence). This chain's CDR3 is CASSLAGGVYEQYF. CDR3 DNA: TGTGCCAGCAGTCTAGCGGGAGGGGTCTACGAGCAGTACTTC.

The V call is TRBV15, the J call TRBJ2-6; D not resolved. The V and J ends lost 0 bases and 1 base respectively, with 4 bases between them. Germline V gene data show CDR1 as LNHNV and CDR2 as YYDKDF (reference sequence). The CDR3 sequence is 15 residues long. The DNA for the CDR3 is TGTGCCACCAGCAGAGATCCTTCTGGGGCCAACGTCCTGACTTTC. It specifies CATSRDPSGANVLTF.

This CDR3 reads CASSPTIQGIKNIQYF. Here the CDR3 DNA reads TGTGCCAGCAGCCCAACCATACAGGGTATTAAAAACATTCAGTACTTC. The chain recombines TRBV7-6 with TRBJ2-4, with D possibly being TRBD1 (6 bases). The V end lost 5 bases, the J end lost 4 bases, and 18 bases lay between the germline ends. Per the germline V gene, CDR1 is SGHVS and CDR2 is FNYEAQ. The CDR3 runs 16 residues.

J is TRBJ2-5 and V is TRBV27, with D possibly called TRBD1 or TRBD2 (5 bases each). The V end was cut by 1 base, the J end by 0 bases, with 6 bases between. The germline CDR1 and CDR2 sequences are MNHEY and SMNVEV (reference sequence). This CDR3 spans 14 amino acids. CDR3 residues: CASSLLGDQETQYF. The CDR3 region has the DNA TGTGCCAGCAGTTTATTGGGGGACCAAGAGACCCAGTACTTC.